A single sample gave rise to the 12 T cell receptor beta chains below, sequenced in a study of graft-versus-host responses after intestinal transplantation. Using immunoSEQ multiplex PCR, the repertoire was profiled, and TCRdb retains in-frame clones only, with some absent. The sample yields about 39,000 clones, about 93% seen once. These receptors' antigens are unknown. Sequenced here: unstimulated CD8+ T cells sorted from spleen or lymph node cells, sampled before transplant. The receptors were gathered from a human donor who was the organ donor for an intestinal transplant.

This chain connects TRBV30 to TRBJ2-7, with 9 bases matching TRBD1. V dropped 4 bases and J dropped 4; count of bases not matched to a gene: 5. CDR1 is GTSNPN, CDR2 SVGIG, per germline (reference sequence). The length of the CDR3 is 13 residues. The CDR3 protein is CAWIGTGTYEQYF. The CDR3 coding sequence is TGTGCCTGGATCGGGACAGGGACGTACGAGCAGTACTTC.

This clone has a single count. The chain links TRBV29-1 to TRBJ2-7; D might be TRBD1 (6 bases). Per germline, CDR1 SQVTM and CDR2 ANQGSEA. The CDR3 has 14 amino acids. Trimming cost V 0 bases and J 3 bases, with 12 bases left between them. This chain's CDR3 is CSVEDARQDYEQYF. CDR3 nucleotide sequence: TGCAGCGTTGAAGATGCGAGACAGGACTACGAGCAGTACTTC.

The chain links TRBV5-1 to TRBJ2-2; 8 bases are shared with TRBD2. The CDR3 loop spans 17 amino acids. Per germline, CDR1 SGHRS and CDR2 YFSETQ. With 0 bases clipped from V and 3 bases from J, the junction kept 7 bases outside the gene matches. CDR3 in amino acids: CASSLETSARYTGELFF. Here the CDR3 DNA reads TGCGCCAGCAGCTTGGAGACTAGCGCCCGGTACACCGGGGAGCTGTTTTTT.

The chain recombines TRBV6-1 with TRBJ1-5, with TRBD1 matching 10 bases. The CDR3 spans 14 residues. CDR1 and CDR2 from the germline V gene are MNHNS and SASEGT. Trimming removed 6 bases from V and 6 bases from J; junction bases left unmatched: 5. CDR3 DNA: TGTGCCAGCAGCCCCGGACAGGGGGGTCAGCCCCAGCATTTT. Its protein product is CASSPGQGGQPQHF.

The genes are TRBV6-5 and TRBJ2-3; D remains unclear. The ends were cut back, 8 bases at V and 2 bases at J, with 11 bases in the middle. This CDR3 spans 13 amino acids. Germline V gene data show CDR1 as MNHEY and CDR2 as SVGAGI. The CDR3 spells CASGIYLTDTQYF. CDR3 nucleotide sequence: TGTGCCAGCGGAATCTACCTCACAGATACGCAGTATTTT.

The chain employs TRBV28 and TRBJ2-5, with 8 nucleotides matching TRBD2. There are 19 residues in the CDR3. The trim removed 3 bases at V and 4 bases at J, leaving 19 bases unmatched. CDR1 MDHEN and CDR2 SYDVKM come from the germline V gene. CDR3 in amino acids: CASSFPSYLAGRVVETQYF. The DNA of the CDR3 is TGTGCCAGCAGTTTCCCATCCTATTTAGCGGGAAGGGTGGTAGAGACCCAGTACTTC.

In DNA, the CDR3 is TGCGCCAGCAATTTGGCTAGCGGGAGGGCCCCAAGCACAGATACGCAGTATTTT. Its translation is CASNLASGRAPSTDTQYF. The rearrangement links TRBV10-1 to TRBJ2-3; TRBD2 aligns across 12 bases. This CDR3 is built from 18 residues. Germline lookup yields CDR1 WNHNN and CDR2 SYGVQD (reference sequence). Losses at the gene ends were 7 bases for V and 0 bases for J; bases not matched to a gene: 11.

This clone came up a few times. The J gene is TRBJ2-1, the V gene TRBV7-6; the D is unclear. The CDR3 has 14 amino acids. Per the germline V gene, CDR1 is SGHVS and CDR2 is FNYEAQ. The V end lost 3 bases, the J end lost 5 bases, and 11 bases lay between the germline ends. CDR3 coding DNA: TGTGCCAGCAGCTTTGCTAGTTACAACAATGAGCAGTTCTTC. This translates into CASSFASYNNEQFF.

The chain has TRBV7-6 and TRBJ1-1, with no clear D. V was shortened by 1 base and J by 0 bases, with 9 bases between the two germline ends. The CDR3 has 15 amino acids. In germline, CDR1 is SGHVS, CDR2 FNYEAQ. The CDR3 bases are TGTGCCAGCAGCTTAGGCGGAATCATGAACACTGAAGCTTTCTTT. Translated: CASSLGGIMNTEAFF.

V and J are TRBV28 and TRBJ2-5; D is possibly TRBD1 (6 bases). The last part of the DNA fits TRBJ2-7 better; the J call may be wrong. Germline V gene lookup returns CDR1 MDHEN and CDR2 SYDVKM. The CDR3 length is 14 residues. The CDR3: CASSPDRRPYEQYF. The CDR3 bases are TGTGCCAGCAGTCCAGACAGGCGACCCTACGAGCAGTACTTC.

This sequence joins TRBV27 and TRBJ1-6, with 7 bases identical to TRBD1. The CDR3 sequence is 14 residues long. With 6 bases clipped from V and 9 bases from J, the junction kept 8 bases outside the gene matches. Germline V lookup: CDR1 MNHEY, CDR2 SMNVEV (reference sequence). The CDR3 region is CASRDRDSGSPLHF. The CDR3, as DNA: TGTGCCAGCAGGGACCGGGACAGCGGTTCACCCCTCCACTTT.

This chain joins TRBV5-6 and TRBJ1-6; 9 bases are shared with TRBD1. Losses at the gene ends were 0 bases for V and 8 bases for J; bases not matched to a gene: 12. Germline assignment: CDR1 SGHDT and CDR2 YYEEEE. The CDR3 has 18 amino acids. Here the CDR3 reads CASSLGVRTGGAHSPLHF. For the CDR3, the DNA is TGTGCCAGCAGCTTGGGGGTCCGTACAGGGGGCGCCCATTCACCCCTCCACTTT.